The 27 T cell receptor beta chains reported below all come from one sample, sequenced in a study of blood T cell repertoires in COVID-19 (dated by TCRdb to between 2020 and 2021). The library was generated by the immunoSEQ multiplex PCR assay. TCRdb mirrors the immuneACCESS table, restricted to in-frame sequences. Some clones are absent from its copies; in checked studies, under half trace to an unresolved V gene, and the reason for the others is unknown. The sample contains roughly 180,000 clones, 85% to 90% of them found a single time. Roughly 7.7% of the sample is held by the ten biggest clonotypes. Material: peripheral blood. The source is a woman aged 55-70 years with acute or convalescent COVID-19.

This chain joins TRBV7-9 and TRBJ1-5; 9 bases match TRBD1. Germline CDR1 reads SEHNR; CDR2 reads FQNEAQ (reference sequence). J gave up 6 bases and V 5 bases, and 8 bases lay outside the gene matches. This CDR3 comprises 15 residues. CDR3 nucleotide sequence: TGTGCCAGCAGCCACGGGACAGGGCTCGGTCAGCCCCAGCATTTT. It yields the protein CASSHGTGLGQPQHF.

The chain recombines TRBV19 with TRBJ1-5; no clear D gene. The CDR3 length is 14 residues. The V end was cut by 1 base, the J end by 3 bases, with 7 bases between. Germline V CDR1 and CDR2: LNHDA, SQIVND (reference sequence). CDR3 DNA sequence: TGTGCCAGTAGTATAGGGGCCCTCAATCAGCCCCAGCATTTT. This codes for CASSIGALNQPQHF.

The chain joins TRBV19 to TRBJ1-1, with D possibly matching TRBD1 (5 bases). The germline gives CDR1 LNHDA, CDR2 SQIVND (reference sequence). The germline V and J ends were trimmed by 3 bases and 5 bases, with 10 bases remaining between them. CDR3 length equals 13 residues. The CDR3 DNA follows: TGTGCCAGTAGTATGGAGGGGCGGACTGAAGCTTTCTTT. Translated: CASSMEGRTEAFF.

The rearrangement joins TRBV28 to TRBJ2-1; perhaps TRBD2 as D (6 bases). Trimming took 8 bases from V and 5 from J, leaving 10 bases between them. CDR3 size: 12 residues. CDR1 MDHEN and CDR2 SYDVKM come from the germline V gene. CDR3 protein: CASRDLDNEQFF. The CDR3 DNA follows: TGTGCCAGCCGGGACTTAGACAATGAGCAGTTCTTC.

This chain links TRBV19 with TRBJ2-3; TRBD1 is a possible D gene (7 bases). The germline V gene has CDR1 LNHDA and CDR2 SQIVND (reference sequence). Trimming removed 5 bases from V and 5 bases from J, with 11 bases in between. This CDR3 has 13 residues. In nucleotides, the CDR3 is TGTGCCAGTAGTTCGCAGGGGGGAGATACGCAGTATTTT. It specifies CASSSQGGDTQYF.

The genes are TRBV27 and TRBJ2-7; 8 bases match TRBD2. With 7 bases clipped from V and 5 bases from J, the junction kept 16 bases outside the gene matches. The CDR3 has 16 amino acids. Germline CDR1 is MNHEY and CDR2 is SMNVEV (reference sequence). For the CDR3, the DNA is TGTGCCAGCAACCCGAACTTACCGGGGGGGCAAGACGAGCAGTACTTC. Encoded protein: CASNPNLPGGQDEQYF.

A single count supports this clone. The CDR3 region is CAWVGQETYLSYTF. The DNA of the CDR3 is TGTGCCTGGGTCGGACAGGAGACATACTTGAGCTACACCTTC. This chain uses TRBV30 with TRBJ1-2, with TRBD1 identical over 7 bases. The V segment lost 5 bases and the J segment 9 bases; nucleotides outside the gene matches: 15. The germline V gene encodes CDR1 GTSNPN and CDR2 SVGIG (reference sequence). The CDR3 is made up of 14 amino acids. The full variable domain, its missing parts supplied by reference TRBV30 and TRBJ1-2, is SQTIHQWPATLVQPVGSPLSLECTVEGTSNPNLYWYRQAAGRGLQLLFYSVGIGQISSEVPQNLSASRPQDRQFILSSKKLLLSDSGFYLCAWVGQETYLSYTFGSGTRLTVV.

The chain uses TRBV15 and TRBJ2-1, with 7 bases aligning to TRBD2. Germline loops: CDR1 LNHNV, CDR2 YYDKDF (reference sequence). Trimming cost V 1 base and J 7 bases; bases outside gene matches: 10. CDR3 size: 16 residues. The CDR3 region is CATSRVGEGRGNEQFF. DNA for the CDR3: TGTGCCACCAGCAGAGTCGGGGAGGGCCGGGGGAATGAGCAGTTCTTC.

The chain carries TRBV7-2 and TRBJ1-3, with TRBD1 identical over 7 bases. The ends lost 4 bases at V and 4 bases at J; junction bases unmatched: 7. CDR3 size: 15 residues. Germline V gene sequence: CDR1 SGHTA, CDR2 FQGNSA. The CDR3 loop is CASSSGQVVGNTIYF. The CDR3 bases are TGTGCCAGCAGCTCCGGACAGGTGGTGGGAAACACCATATATTTT.

The chain has TRBV5-1 and TRBJ2-5, with 9 bases lining up with TRBD2. Germline CDR1 reads SGHRS; CDR2 reads YFSETQ. CDR3 size: 17 residues. V lost 2 bases to trimming and J lost 5 bases; unmatched junction nucleotides: 13. The CDR3 region is CASSFSGSTVLGETQYF. CDR3 bases: TGCGCCAGCAGCTTTAGCGGGAGTACCGTGCTGGGGGAGACCCAGTACTTC.

Here the CDR3 reads CASSELAGVSTGELFF. Written as DNA, the CDR3 is TGTGCCAGCTCCGAGTTAGCGGGAGTTTCCACCGGGGAGCTGTTTTTT. The chain combines TRBV18 with TRBJ2-2, with 9 bases that match TRBD2. CDR1 and CDR2 from the germline V gene are KGHSH and LQKENI. Trimming took 6 bases from V and 4 from J; bases not matched to a gene: 9. The length of the CDR3 is 16 residues.

This clone showed up just a few times. The gene calls are TRBV28 and TRBJ2-1, with 14 bases fitting TRBD2. In germline, CDR1 is MDHEN, CDR2 SYDVKM. This CDR3 region has 15 residues. The V and J ends lost 9 bases and 7 bases, in that order; junction bases with no gene match: 8. The CDR3 sequence: CASDRLAGGRNEQFF. Written as DNA, the CDR3 is TGTGCCAGTGACAGACTAGCGGGAGGGAGGAATGAGCAGTTCTTC. Drawing the rest from reference TRBV28 and TRBJ2-1, the complete variable domain is DVKVTQSSRYLVKRTGEKVFLECVQDMDHENMFWYRQDPGLGLRLIYFSYDVKMKEKGDIPEGYSVSREKKERFSLILESASTNQTSMYLCASDRLAGGRNEQFFGPGTRLTVL.

This clone was detected a few times. This rearrangement joins TRBV28 to TRBJ1-6; 8 bases fit TRBD1. This CDR3 is built from 16 residues. CDR1 is MDHEN, CDR2 SYDVKM, per germline. The J segment lost 5 bases and the V segment lost 6 bases, leaving 9 bases of the junction unmatched. CDR3 loop: CASSTSGGGNNSPLHF. The CDR3 DNA is TGTGCCAGCAGCACCTCAGGGGGCGGAAATAATTCACCCCTCCACTTT.

The chain couples TRBV4-1 to TRBJ1-2; D unclear. The CDR3 length is 12 residues. Trimming pared 5 bases from V and 7 bases from J, leaving 11 bases between. Germline loops: CDR1 MGHRA, CDR2 YSYEKL. The CDR3 bases are TGCGCCAGCAGCGCTATTGGTACTGGCTACACCTTC. Its translation: CASSAIGTGYTF.

CDR3 bases: TGTGCCATCAGTGAGTTCCAGGGGATTAGATATGGCTACACCTTC. Protein: CAISEFQGIRYGYTF. The gene calls are TRBV10-3 and TRBJ1-2; weak D call: TRBD1 (6 bases). The CDR3 is made up of 15 amino acids. The ends were cut back, 1 base at V and 5 bases at J, with 14 bases in the middle. Looked up from germline, CDR1 is ENHRY and CDR2 is SYGVKD.

Here the CDR3 reads CASSLRLAGGRDNEQFF. CDR3 nucleotides: TGCGCCAGCAGCTTGAGGCTAGCGGGAGGGCGAGACAATGAGCAGTTCTTC. V usage is TRBV5-1 and J usage is TRBJ2-1; 12 bases are a match to TRBD2. CDR3 length equals 17 residues. Germline CDR1 and CDR2: SGHRS and YFSETQ. V was clipped by 1 base and J by 5 bases; unmatched bases: 7.

The rearrangement links TRBV12-3 or TRBV12-4 to TRBJ2-2, with no clear D. The CDR3 loop spans 11 amino acids. V lost 1 base, J lost 13 bases, and 7 bases lay in between. The chain's CDR3 is CASSLGGTLFF. The CDR3 DNA reads as TGTGCCAGCAGTTTAGGAGGAACGCTGTTTTTT.

The V gene is TRBV18, the J gene TRBJ1-5; D unclear. V was shortened by 5 bases and J by 0 bases, with 11 bases between the two germline ends. The germline gives CDR1 KGHSH, CDR2 LQKENI. The CDR3 loop spans 15 amino acids. The CDR3 DNA reads TGTGCCAGCTCAGGGCTCGGGGATAGCAATCAGCCCCAGCATTTT. It is translated as CASSGLGDSNQPQHF.

V is TRBV11-2 and J is TRBJ2-1; D may be TRBD1 (5 bases). Germline V gene sequence: CDR1 SGHAT, CDR2 FQNNGV. Trimming took off 5 bases at V and 0 bases at J, with 11 bases between the two ends. This CDR3 spans 15 amino acids. The CDR3 DNA is TGTGCCAGCAGCCCGACAGCGAGCTCCTACAATGAGCAGTTCTTC. Translated: CASSPTASSYNEQFF.

This chain uses TRBV30 with TRBJ2-7, with D unresolved. Trimming cost V 4 bases and J 3 bases, with 13 bases left between them. Germline V gene data show CDR1 as GTSNPN and CDR2 as SVGIG (reference sequence). The CDR3 extends over 13 amino acids. CDR3 in DNA: TGTGCCTGGACCTATTCTTCGGGCTACGAGCAGTACTTC. The encoded protein is CAWTYSSGYEQYF.

This chain connects TRBV9 to TRBJ2-2, with 10 bases matching TRBD2. V lost 4 bases to trimming and J lost 8 bases; unmatched junction nucleotides: 5. The CDR3 is 14 residues long. Germline CDR1 SGDLS, CDR2 YYNGEE. The CDR3 loop reads CASSRPSGRGELFF. In DNA, the CDR3 is TGTGCCAGCAGCCGGCCTAGCGGGAGAGGGGAGCTGTTTTTT.

A remark on this clone: Other DNA sequences in this sample translate to the same CDR3. The rearrangement joins TRBV5-1 to TRBJ2-5; TRBD2 agrees at 11 bases. The CDR3 contains 15 residues. CDR1 and CDR2 from the germline V gene are SGHRS and YFSETQ. Unmatched junction bases numbered 3, after V lost 4 bases and J lost 1 base. The CDR3 reads CASSGGTSGQETQYF. The CDR3 nucleotides read TGCGCCAGCAGCGGGGGGACTAGCGGCCAAGAGACCCAGTACTTC.

The rearrangement joins TRBV6-1 to TRBJ1-2; possible D gene TRBD1, 5 bases. V was trimmed by 0 bases and J by 8 bases, leaving 19 bases between them. Germline CDR1 MNHNS, CDR2 SASEGT. CDR3 length equals 16 residues. The CDR3 bases are TGTGCCAGCAGTGAAGCGTCGCAAGGCAGGGTTCGAGGCTACACCTTC. Translated, it gives CASSEASQGRVRGYTF.

This clone was detected only once. This sequence joins TRBV2 and TRBJ1-6; no reliable D call. There are 12 residues in the CDR3. CDR1 and CDR2 (germline): SNHLY, FYNNEI. The ends were cut back, 7 bases at V and 3 bases at J, with 4 bases in the middle. The CDR3 nucleotides read TGTGCCAGCACAGACTATAATTCACCCCTCCACTTT. Translating it yields CASTDYNSPLHF.

This clone was detected once. This chain connects TRBV3-1 (or the pseudogene TRBV3-2) to TRBJ2-1, with 8 bases identical to TRBD1. V lost 0 bases, J lost 12 bases, and 4 bases stayed unmatched. Germline loops: CDR1 LGHDT, CDR2 YNNKEL (reference sequence). This CDR3 region has 13 residues. CDR3 protein: CASSQDRGRGQFF. Written as DNA, the CDR3 is TGTGCCAGCAGCCAAGACAGGGGGCGGGGGCAGTTCTTC.

V usage is TRBV28 and J usage is TRBJ2-1; 8 nucleotides align to TRBD1. The CDR3 sequence is 12 residues long. V shed 4 bases and J 15 bases; nucleotides not matched to a gene: 8. Germline CDR1 MDHEN, CDR2 SYDVKM. The CDR3 spells CASSSGQDGGFF. The DNA of the CDR3 is TGTGCCAGCAGTTCGGGACAGGATGGGGGGTTCTTC.

V gene TRBV5-1 combines with J gene TRBJ1-1; 10 bases line up with TRBD1. The CDR3 is 15 residues long. V dropped 4 bases and J dropped 0; count of bases not matched to a gene: 3. Germline assignment: CDR1 SGHRS and CDR2 YFSETQ. The CDR3 loop reads CASSAGTGVNTEAFF. CDR3 bases: TGCGCCAGCAGCGCCGGGACAGGGGTGAACACTGAAGCTTTCTTT.